The 18 T cell receptor beta chains listed next were all sequenced from one sample in a study of cytomegalovirus exposure and HLA in healthy donors (dated by TCRdb to 2016 to 2017). The method was the immunoSEQ multiplex PCR assay. A mixture of 60 forward primers for TCR Vbeta segments and 13 reverse primers for TCR Jbeta segments was used in the multiplex PCR. The source is immuneACCESS, and TCRdb retained only in-frame sequences with V and J called. Part of the clones is not carried over; for the studies checked, unresolved V genes explain less than half of this, and the remainder is unexplained. Across this sample there are more than 90,000 clones, with around four fifths seen only once. Of the sample, about 2% falls within the top ten clones. Sequenced: PBMCs. These receptors originate from a man aged 35 to 55 in good health and CMV-seronegative.

The rearrangement uses TRBV5-1 and TRBJ2-1; D not certain. The CDR3 runs to 13 residues. The germline V and J ends were trimmed by 0 bases and 5 bases, with 6 bases remaining between them. Per the germline V gene, CDR1 is SGHRS and CDR2 is YFSETQ. The CDR3 DNA reads as TGCGCCAGCAGCTTGGTTAGCAACAATGAGCAGTTCTTC. Encoded protein: CASSLVSNNEQFF.

This clone is a singleton in its sample. V and J are TRBV7-2 and TRBJ2-5, with D unclear. Trimming cost V 3 bases and J 1 base, with 9 bases left between them. The germline gives CDR1 SGHTA, CDR2 FQGNSA. This CDR3 contains 14 residues. The DNA of the CDR3 is TGTGCCAGCAGCTTCTCGACGGGCCAAGAGACCCAGTACTTC. Translating it yields CASSFSTGQETQYF.

V is TRBV7-9 and J is TRBJ2-7; D might be TRBD2 (6 bases). V shed 5 bases and J shed 2 bases, with 16 bases lying between them. The germline gives CDR1 SEHNR, CDR2 FQNEAQ (reference sequence). The CDR3 is 15 amino acids. CDR3 in amino acids: CASSPWEAYTYEQYF. For the CDR3, the DNA is TGTGCCAGCAGCCCCTGGGAGGCATATACCTACGAGCAGTACTTC.

V is TRBV9 and J is TRBJ2-5; tentatively, D is TRBD2 (5 bases). The V gene's germline CDR1 is SGDLS and CDR2 YYNGEE. V was pared by 0 bases and J by 4 bases, with 10 bases between. The CDR3 consists of 14 residues. The CDR3 region is CASSVVFSGETQYF. The CDR3 DNA is TGTGCCAGCAGCGTAGTTTTCAGCGGAGAGACCCAGTACTTC. Full variable domain (missing parts from reference TRBV9 and TRBJ2-5): DSGVTQTPKHLITATGQRVTLRCSPRSGDLSVYWYQQSLDQGLQFLIQYYNGEERAKGNILERFSAQQFPDLHSELNLSSLELGDSALYFCASSVVFSGETQYFGPGTRLLVL.

This sequence joins TRBV19 and TRBJ2-5; unclear D gene. V shed 6 bases and J shed 5 bases, with 10 bases lying between them. This CDR3 is built from 12 residues. The germline V gene encodes CDR1 LNHDA and CDR2 SQIVND (reference sequence). CDR3 loop: CASRTIGETQYF. The CDR3 DNA follows: TGTGCCAGTAGGACCATCGGGGAGACCCAGTACTTC.

The rearrangement links TRBV2 to TRBJ2-5; 8 bases match TRBD1. CDR3 length: 15 residues. CDR1 is SNHLY and CDR2 is FYNNEI in the germline V gene. V shed 8 bases, J shed 5 bases, and the junction held 13 bases outside the gene matches. The CDR3 DNA follows: TGTGCCAGCCCGAGGGCAGGGGGCGAGGTTGAGACCCAGTACTTC. It yields the protein CASPRAGGEVETQYF.

This chain uses TRBV27 with TRBJ1-4; tentative D call: TRBD1 (6 bases). The length of the CDR3 is 14 residues. From germline, CDR1 is MNHEY and CDR2 SMNVEV (reference sequence). Trimming shortened V by 3 bases and J by 4 bases, and 9 bases separated the two germline ends. The DNA of the CDR3 is TGTGCCAGCAGTTTCCAGGACAGTAATGAAAAACTGTTTTTT. Amino acids: CASSFQDSNEKLFF.

The rearrangement joins TRBV4-3 to TRBJ2-3, with 8 bases lining up with TRBD2. V lost 1 base, J lost 6 bases, and 6 bases stayed unmatched. CDR1 is LGHNA, CDR2 YSLEER, per germline. The CDR3 is made up of 15 amino acids. Here the CDR3 reads CASSQGTTSADTQYF. The DNA of the CDR3 is TGCGCCAGCAGCCAAGGCACGACTAGCGCGGATACGCAGTATTTT.

In its sample, this clone was seen once. The V gene is TRBV5-1, the J gene TRBJ2-1; D perhaps matches TRBD2 (5 bases). The V end was cut by 0 bases, the J end by 9 bases, with 10 bases between. Germline V gives CDR1 SGHRS, CDR2 YFSETQ. The CDR3 contains 13 residues. In DNA form, the CDR3 reads TGCGCCAGCAGCTTGGAGACTAACCTTGAGCAGTTCTTC. Protein product: CASSLETNLEQFF. Using reference TRBV5-1 and TRBJ2-1 for the parts outside the CDR3, the full variable domain is KAGVTQTPRYLIKTRGQQVTLSCSPISGHRSVSWYQQTPGQGLQFLFEYFSETQRNKGNFPGRFSGRQFSNSRSEMNVSTLELGDSALYLCASSLETNLEQFFGPGTRLTVL.

This clone was counted a few times. The rearrangement links TRBV12-2 to TRBJ1-6; TRBD1, the D gene given by the table, was not confirmed from the DNA. TRBV12-2 is described as a pseudogene. CDR3 length equals 16 residues. This CDR3 is CASRLENKGVDSPLHF. In DNA, the CDR3 is TGTGCAAGTCGCTTAGAAAATAAGGGGGTAGATTCACCCCTCCACTTT.

The chain joins TRBV30 to TRBJ2-2, with D perhaps matching TRBD2 (6 bases). V lost 2 bases to trimming and J lost 7 bases, with 14 bases between them. The CDR3 consists of 14 residues. Germline CDR1 and CDR2: GTSNPN and SVGIG (reference sequence). The CDR3 reads CAWSRDSPGGELFF. CDR3 nucleotide sequence: TGTGCCTGGAGTCGGGACTCCCCCGGCGGGGAGCTGTTTTTT. Complete variable domain (other parts from reference TRBV30 and TRBJ2-2): SQTIHQWPATLVQPVGSPLSLECTVEGTSNPNLYWYRQAAGRGLQLLFYSVGIGQISSEVPQNLSASRPQDRQFILSSKKLLLSDSGFYLCAWSRDSPGGELFFGEGSRLTVL.

The chain couples TRBV7-2 to TRBJ1-3; D unclear. This CDR3 spans 13 amino acids. The V gene's germline CDR1 is SGHTA and CDR2 FQGNSA. The V gene lost 9 bases and the J gene lost 3 bases, with 12 bases spanning the gap. CDR3 bases: TGTGCCAGAATGTCGGGTCTTGGAAACACCATATATTTT. Residues: CARMSGLGNTIYF.

This chain joins TRBV27 and TRBJ2-1; the match to TRBD2 covers 7 bases. The CDR3 is made up of 16 amino acids. The V segment lost 1 base and the J segment 3 bases; nucleotides outside the gene matches: 6. Germline-derived CDR1 and CDR2 are MNHEY and SMNVEV (reference sequence). This CDR3 reads CASSLYGGGFYNEQFF. The DNA for the CDR3 is TGTGCCAGCAGTTTATACGGCGGGGGATTCTACAATGAGCAGTTCTTC.

J is TRBJ1-1 and V is TRBV28; 10 bases fit TRBD1. The V gene end was trimmed by 5 bases and the J gene end by 5 bases; junction bases not matched to a gene: 11. The germline CDR1 and CDR2 sequences are MDHEN and SYDVKM. The CDR3 sequence is 16 residues long. CDR3 loop: CASSPPIGQGGTEAFF. CDR3 nucleotides: TGTGCCAGCAGTCCTCCGATAGGACAGGGGGGGACTGAAGCTTTCTTT.

The J gene is TRBJ1-6, the V gene TRBV6-6; no reliable D call. V gave up 6 bases and J gave up 7 bases, with 10 bases separating them. The CDR3 covers 13 residues. CDR1 MNHNY and CDR2 SVGAGI come from the germline V gene (reference sequence). CDR3 amino acids: CASRASGNSPLHF. The CDR3 DNA reads as TGTGCCAGCAGGGCGTCGGGGAATTCACCCCTCCACTTT.

This clone turned up a few times. This chain joins TRBV18 and TRBJ2-1; 9 nucleotides line up with TRBD2. The CDR3 covers 14 residues. J was trimmed by 10 bases and V by 4 bases; bases with no gene match: 8. Germline V gene sequence: CDR1 KGHSH, CDR2 LQKENI. The CDR3 protein is CASSRTSELTEQFF. The CDR3 coding sequence is TGTGCCAGCTCACGGACTAGCGAGTTAACAGAGCAGTTCTTC.

CDR3 loop: CASSPIPAGGEETQYF. The CDR3, as DNA: TGTGCCAGCAGCCCAATACCAGCGGGGGGAGAAGAGACCCAGTACTTC. The chain couples TRBV7-2 to TRBJ2-5, with 9 bases matching TRBD2. This CDR3 has 16 residues. Trimming removed 5 bases from V and 3 bases from J; junction bases left unmatched: 10. Germline V gene data show CDR1 as SGHTA and CDR2 as FQGNSA.

The rearrangement joins TRBV11-3 to TRBJ2-7, with unresolved D. The germline V gene encodes CDR1 SGHNT and CDR2 YENEEA. Trimming stripped 4 bases from V and 6 bases from J, with 13 bases between. The CDR3 contains 13 residues. CDR3 amino acids: CASSSKESSEQYF. In nucleotides, the CDR3 is TGTGCCAGCAGCTCGAAGGAGAGTAGCGAGCAGTACTTC.